One sample yielded the 13 T cell receptor beta chains listed below, sequenced in a study of technical replicates of blood from a few donors. Data came from immunoSEQ multiplex PCR; TCRdb stores just in-frame clones and leaves some out. The sample shows 55,000 to 65,000 clones, about 97% of them seen only once. Sample: T cells isolated from PBMCs. All receptors derive from a human donor in good health.

The genes are TRBV4-1 and TRBJ2-5, with TRBD1 as a possible D gene (6 bases). Germline V CDR1 and CDR2: MGHRA, YSYEKL. The CDR3 covers 21 residues. Trimming shortened V by 4 bases and J by 4 bases, and 34 bases separated the two germline ends. For the CDR3, the DNA is TGCGCCAGCAGCCGACTCCCGGGCGCCAAGGGGGTGGTTCGGAGTAGAGAGACCCAGTACTTC. Its protein is CASSRLPGAKGVVRSRETQYF.

J is TRBJ2-1 and V is TRBV5-1; 11 bases are shared with TRBD2. The CDR3 covers 15 residues. V shed 3 bases and J 8 bases; nucleotides not matched to a gene: 7. Germline CDR1 reads SGHRS; CDR2 reads YFSETQ. The DNA for the CDR3 is TGCGCCAGCAGCTCTGGACTAGCGGGTCTGGATGAGCAGTTCTTC. Translated, it gives CASSSGLAGLDEQFF.

The chain joins TRBV11-3 to TRBJ2-1; 9 nucleotides align to TRBD1. This CDR3 contains 15 residues. Trimming removed 5 bases from V and 4 bases from J; junction bases left unmatched: 6. Germline V gene sequence: CDR1 SGHNT, CDR2 YENEEA. In DNA form, the CDR3 reads TGTGCCAGCAGCCCCGCGGACAGGGGTTACAATGAGCAGTTCTTC. The encoded protein is CASSPADRGYNEQFF.

The gene calls are TRBV12-5 and TRBJ1-2; TRBD1 aligns across 10 bases. The germline V gene encodes CDR1 LGHNT and CDR2 FRNRAP. V gave up 2 bases and J gave up 3 bases; unmatched junction bases: 9. The CDR3 is made up of 17 amino acids. The CDR3 DNA sequence: TGTGCTAGTGGTTTGATCCTCCGGGACAGGGGTGACTATGGCTACACCTTC. Translating gives CASGLILRDRGDYGYTF.

The rearrangement links TRBV9 to TRBJ2-5; 9 bases align to TRBD1. The CDR3 consists of 15 residues. From germline, CDR1 is SGDLS and CDR2 YYNGEE. V shed 7 bases and J 7 bases; nucleotides not matched to a gene: 14. DNA for the CDR3: TGTGCCAGCTCTCTCGGAGACAGGGGGTTGGGGACCCAGTACTTC. It encodes CASSLGDRGLGTQYF.

V and J are TRBV4-2 and TRBJ2-5; D possibly corresponds to TRBD1 (5 bases). The CDR3 length is 15 residues. V lost 2 bases to trimming and J lost 5 bases, with 15 bases between them. Germline V gives CDR1 LGHNA, CDR2 YNFKEQ. CDR3 nucleotides: TGTGCCAGCAGCCAAACTGACAGCCCTCAGGAGACCCAGTACTTC. It is translated as CASSQTDSPQETQYF.

The chain links TRBV29-1 to TRBJ1-2; a weak D match, TRBD1 (6 bases). Germline CDR1 and CDR2: SQVTM and ANQGSEA. Trimming took off 6 bases at V and 8 bases at J, with 13 bases between the two ends. The CDR3 loop spans 11 amino acids. The CDR3 region is CSVIGGEGYTF. The CDR3 DNA reads TGCAGCGTGATAGGGGGGGAGGGCTACACCTTC.

This chain uses TRBV6-1 with TRBJ1-4; D call uncertain. CDR3 length: 14 amino acids. V shed 3 bases and J shed 6 bases, with 11 bases lying between them. Germline V gene data show CDR1 as MNHNS and CDR2 as SASEGT. The CDR3 region has the DNA TGTGCCAGCAGTGAGAACCCTTCGGATGAAAAACTGTTTTTT. Translation: CASSENPSDEKLFF.

The chain recombines TRBV28 with TRBJ1-2, with D unclear. The CDR3 length is 17 residues. The V gene lost 1 base and the J gene lost 6 bases, with 21 bases spanning the gap. Germline V CDR1 and CDR2: MDHEN, SYDVKM. In DNA, the CDR3 is TGTGCCAGCAGTTTATCCCCCCTCGGAGAGATCGAGAATGGCTACACCTTC. Translated: CASSLSPLGEIENGYTF.

J is TRBJ1-3 and V is TRBV6-5; D may be TRBD1 (6 bases). The CDR3 sequence is 15 residues long. Deletions cut 6 bases from V and 2 bases from J, with 14 bases between. Germline V gene sequence: CDR1 MNHEY, CDR2 SVGAGI. The CDR3 nucleotides read TGTGCCAGCAGAAGAGGGGGTCCTCCTGGAAACACCATATATTTT. Encoded protein: CASRRGGPPGNTIYF.

The rearrangement uses TRBV10-3 and TRBJ2-2; tentative D call: TRBD2 (5 bases). Per germline, CDR1 ENHRY and CDR2 SYGVKD. The V end was cut by 3 bases, the J end by 5 bases, with 16 bases between. The CDR3 covers 16 residues. The CDR3 sequence is CAISDPSSGGTGELFF. As DNA, the CDR3 is TGTGCCATCAGTGACCCTAGCTCCGGCGGGACCGGGGAGCTGTTTTTT.

The V gene is TRBV30, the J gene TRBJ1-2, with TRBD1 matching 9 bases. This CDR3 contains 15 residues. Per germline, CDR1 GTSNPN and CDR2 SVGIG (reference sequence). With V trimmed by 0 bases and J by 1 base, 3 bases remained unmatched. CDR3 sequence: CAWSVQGASNYGYTF. The CDR3 DNA is TGTGCCTGGAGTGTACAGGGGGCTAGTAACTATGGCTACACCTTC.

V usage is TRBV18 and J usage is TRBJ1-2; D is perhaps TRBD1 (6 bases). V was shortened by 4 bases and J by 3 bases, with 18 bases between the two germline ends. The CDR3 sequence is 16 residues long. Germline loops: CDR1 KGHSH, CDR2 LQKENI. The CDR3 DNA follows: TGTGCCAGCTCACTCATGACCCAGGGGCTGGACTATGGCTACACCTTC. Its protein is CASSLMTQGLDYGYTF. Full variable domain (outside the CDR3, taken from reference TRBV18 and TRBJ1-2): NAGVMQNPRHLVRRRGQEARLRCSPMKGHSHVYWYRQLPEEGLKFMVYLQKENIIDESGMPKERFSAEFPKEGPSILRIQQVVRGDSAAYFCASSLMTQGLDYGYTFGSGTRLTVV.